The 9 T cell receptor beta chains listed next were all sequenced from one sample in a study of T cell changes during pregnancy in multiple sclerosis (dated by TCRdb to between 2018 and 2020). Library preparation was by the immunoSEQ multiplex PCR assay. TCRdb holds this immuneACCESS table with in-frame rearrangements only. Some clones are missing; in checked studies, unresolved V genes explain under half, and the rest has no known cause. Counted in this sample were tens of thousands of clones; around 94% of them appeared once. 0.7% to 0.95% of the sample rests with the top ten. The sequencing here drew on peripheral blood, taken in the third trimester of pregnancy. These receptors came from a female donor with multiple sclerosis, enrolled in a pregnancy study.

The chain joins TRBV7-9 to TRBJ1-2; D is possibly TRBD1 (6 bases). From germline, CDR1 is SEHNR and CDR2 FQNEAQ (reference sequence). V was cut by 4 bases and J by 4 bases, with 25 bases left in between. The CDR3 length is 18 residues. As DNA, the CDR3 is TGTGCCAGCAGCTCCACCAAGAATAGACAGGTTGATGGCTATGGCTACACCTTC. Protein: CASSSTKNRQVDGYGYTF.

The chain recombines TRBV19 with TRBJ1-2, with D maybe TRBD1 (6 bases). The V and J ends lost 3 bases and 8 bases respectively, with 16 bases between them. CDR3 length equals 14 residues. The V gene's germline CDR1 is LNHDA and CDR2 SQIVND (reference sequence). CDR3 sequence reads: CASSMRTAGSGYTF. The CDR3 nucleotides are TGTGCCAGTAGTATGAGGACAGCTGGGAGCGGCTACACCTTC. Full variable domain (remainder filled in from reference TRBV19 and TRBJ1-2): DGGITQSPKYLFRKEGQNVTLSCEQNLNHDAMYWYRQDPGQGLRLIYYSQIVNDFQKGDIAEGYSVSREKKESFPLTVTSAQKNPTAFYLCASSMRTAGSGYTFGSGTRLTVV.

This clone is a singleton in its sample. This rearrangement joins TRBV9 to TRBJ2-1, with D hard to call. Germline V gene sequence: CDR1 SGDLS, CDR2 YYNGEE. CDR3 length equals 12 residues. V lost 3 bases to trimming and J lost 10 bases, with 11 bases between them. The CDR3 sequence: CASSAAGDEQFF. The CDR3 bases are TGTGCCAGCAGCGCCGCCGGAGACGAGCAGTTCTTC.

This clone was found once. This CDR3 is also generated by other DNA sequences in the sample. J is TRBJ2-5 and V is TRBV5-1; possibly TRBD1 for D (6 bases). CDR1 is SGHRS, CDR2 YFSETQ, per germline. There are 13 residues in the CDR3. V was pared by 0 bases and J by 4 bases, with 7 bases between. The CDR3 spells CASSLGGGETQYF. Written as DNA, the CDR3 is TGCGCCAGCAGCTTGGGAGGGGGAGAGACCCAGTACTTC.

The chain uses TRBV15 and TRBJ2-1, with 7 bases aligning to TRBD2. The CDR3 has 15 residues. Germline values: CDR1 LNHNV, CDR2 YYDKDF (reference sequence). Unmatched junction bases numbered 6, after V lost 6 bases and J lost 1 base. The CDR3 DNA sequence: TGTGCCACCAGTTATAGCGGGTCGTCCTACAATGAGCAGTTCTTC. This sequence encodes CATSYSGSSYNEQFF.

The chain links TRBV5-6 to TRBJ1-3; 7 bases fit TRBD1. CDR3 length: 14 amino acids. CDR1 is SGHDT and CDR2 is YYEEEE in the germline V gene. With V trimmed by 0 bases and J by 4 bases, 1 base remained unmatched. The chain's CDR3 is CASSLAGQGNTIYF. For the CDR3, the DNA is TGTGCCAGCAGCTTGGCGGGACAGGGAAACACCATATATTTT.

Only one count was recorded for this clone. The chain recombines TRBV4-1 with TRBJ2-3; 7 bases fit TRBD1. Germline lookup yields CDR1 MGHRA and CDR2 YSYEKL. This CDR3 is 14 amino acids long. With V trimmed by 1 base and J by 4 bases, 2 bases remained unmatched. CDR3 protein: CASSQGTGPDTQYF. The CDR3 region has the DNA TGCGCCAGCAGCCAAGGGACAGGCCCAGATACGCAGTATTTT.

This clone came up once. CDR3 DNA sequence: TGTGCCAGCAGCTCACAGGGGGCTGAGGGCTACACCTTC. Protein sequence: CASSSQGAEGYTF. V is TRBV5-6 and J is TRBJ1-2, with 9 bases matching TRBD1. Germline CDR1 reads SGHDT; CDR2 reads YYEEEE. The CDR3 has 13 residues. The ends lost 3 bases at V and 8 bases at J; junction bases unmatched: 5.

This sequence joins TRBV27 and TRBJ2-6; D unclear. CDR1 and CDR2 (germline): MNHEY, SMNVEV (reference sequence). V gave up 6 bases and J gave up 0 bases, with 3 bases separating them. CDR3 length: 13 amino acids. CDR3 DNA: TGTGCCAGCAGCTACTCTGGGGCCAACGTCCTGACTTTC. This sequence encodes CASSYSGANVLTF.